This record covers a single T cell receptor (beta chain). Its antigen is as yet unknown. This entry comes from a study of OX40 agonist ivuxolimab in advanced cancers. Sequencing was performed with immunoSEQ multiplex PCR; in TCRdb, only in-frame clones are kept and a portion is missing. This sample has 87,000 or so clones, with 80% to 90% found just once. Overall study findings and caveats: Low normalized T-cell clonal expansion was also seen in some nonresponders. The study observed clonal expansion of CD4+ and CD8+ blood T cells by week 6 at 0.1 to 3.0 mg/kg.

Sample: CD4+ or CD8+ T cells sorted from blood, taken in a trial of the OX40 agonist ivuxolimab. The sequence derives from an adult with an advanced solid tumor such as melanoma, head and neck, liver or kidney cancer.

The CDR3 loop reads CASSEGTGADYGYTF. For the CDR3, the DNA is TGTGCCAGCAGTGAAGGCACAGGGGCTGACTATGGCTACACCTTC. This sequence joins TRBV6-1 and TRBJ1-2; 7 nucleotides align to TRBD1. Germline loops: CDR1 MNHNS, CDR2 SASEGT. The CDR3 runs to 15 residues. V shed 1 base, J shed 3 bases, and the junction held 5 bases outside the gene matches.